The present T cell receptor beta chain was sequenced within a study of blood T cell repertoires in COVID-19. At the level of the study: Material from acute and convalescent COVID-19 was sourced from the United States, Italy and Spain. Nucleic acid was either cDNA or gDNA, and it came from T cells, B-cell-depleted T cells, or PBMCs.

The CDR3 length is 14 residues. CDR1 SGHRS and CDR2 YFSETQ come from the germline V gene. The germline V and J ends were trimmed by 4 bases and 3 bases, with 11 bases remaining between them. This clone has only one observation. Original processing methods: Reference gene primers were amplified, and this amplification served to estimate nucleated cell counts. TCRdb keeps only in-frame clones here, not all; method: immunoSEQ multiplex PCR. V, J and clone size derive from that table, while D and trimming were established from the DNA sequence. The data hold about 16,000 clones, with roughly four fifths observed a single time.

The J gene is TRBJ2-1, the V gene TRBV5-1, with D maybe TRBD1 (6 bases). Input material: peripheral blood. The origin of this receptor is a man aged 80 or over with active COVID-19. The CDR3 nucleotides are TGCGCCAGCAGCCAGGGGACGAACTACAATGAGCAGTTCTTC. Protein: CASSQGTNYNEQFF.